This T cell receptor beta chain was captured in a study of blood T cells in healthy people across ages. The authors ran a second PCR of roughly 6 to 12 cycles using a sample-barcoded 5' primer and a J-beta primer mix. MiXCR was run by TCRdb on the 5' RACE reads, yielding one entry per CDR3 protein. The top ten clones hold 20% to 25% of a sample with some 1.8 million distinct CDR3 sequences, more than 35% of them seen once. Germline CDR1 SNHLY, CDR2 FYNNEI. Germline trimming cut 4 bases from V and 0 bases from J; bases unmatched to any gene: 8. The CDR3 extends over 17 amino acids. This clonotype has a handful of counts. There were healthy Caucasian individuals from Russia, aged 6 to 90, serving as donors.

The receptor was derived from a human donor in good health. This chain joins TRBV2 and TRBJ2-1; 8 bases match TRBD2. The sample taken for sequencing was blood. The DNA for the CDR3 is TGTGCCAGCAGTGTGTACGGGGGGGGGAGCTCCTACAATGAGCAGTTCTTC. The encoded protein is CASSVYGGGSSYNEQFF.